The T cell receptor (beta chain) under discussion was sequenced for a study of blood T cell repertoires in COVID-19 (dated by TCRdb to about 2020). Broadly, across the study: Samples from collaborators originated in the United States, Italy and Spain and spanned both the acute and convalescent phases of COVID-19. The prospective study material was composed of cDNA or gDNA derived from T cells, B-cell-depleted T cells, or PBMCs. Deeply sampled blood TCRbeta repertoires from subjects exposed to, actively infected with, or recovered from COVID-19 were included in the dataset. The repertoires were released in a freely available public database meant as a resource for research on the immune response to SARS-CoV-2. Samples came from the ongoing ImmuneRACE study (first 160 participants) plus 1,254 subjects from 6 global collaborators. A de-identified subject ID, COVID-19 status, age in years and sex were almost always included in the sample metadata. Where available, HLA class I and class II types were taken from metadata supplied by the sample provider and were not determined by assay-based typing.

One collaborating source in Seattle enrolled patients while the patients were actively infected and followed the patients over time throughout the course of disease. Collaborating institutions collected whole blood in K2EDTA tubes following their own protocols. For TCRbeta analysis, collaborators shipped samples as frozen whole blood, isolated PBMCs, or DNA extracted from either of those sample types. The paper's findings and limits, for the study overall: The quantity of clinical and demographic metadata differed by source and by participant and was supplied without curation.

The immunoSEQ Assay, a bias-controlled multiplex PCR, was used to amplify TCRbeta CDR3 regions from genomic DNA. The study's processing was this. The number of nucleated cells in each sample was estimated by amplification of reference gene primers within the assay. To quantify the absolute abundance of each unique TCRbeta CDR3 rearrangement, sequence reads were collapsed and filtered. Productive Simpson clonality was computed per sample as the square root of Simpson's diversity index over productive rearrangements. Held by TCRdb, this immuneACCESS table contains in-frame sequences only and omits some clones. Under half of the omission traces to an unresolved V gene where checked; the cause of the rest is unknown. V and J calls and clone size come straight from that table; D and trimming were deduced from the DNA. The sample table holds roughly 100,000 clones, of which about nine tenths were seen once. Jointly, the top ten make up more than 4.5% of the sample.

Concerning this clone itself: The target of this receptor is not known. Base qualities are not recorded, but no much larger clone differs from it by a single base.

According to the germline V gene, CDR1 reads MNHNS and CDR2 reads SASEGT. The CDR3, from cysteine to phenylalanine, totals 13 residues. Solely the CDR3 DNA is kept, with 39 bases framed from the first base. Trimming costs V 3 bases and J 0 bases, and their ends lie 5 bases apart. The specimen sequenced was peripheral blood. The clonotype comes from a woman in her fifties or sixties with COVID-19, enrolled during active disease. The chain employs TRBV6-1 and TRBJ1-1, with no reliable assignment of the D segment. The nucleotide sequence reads TGTGCCAGCAGTGAGTATATGAACACTGAAGCTTTCTTT. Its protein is CASSEYMNTEAFF.